This T cell receptor (beta chain) comes out of a study of blood T cell repertoires in COVID-19. Clones were sequenced by immunoSEQ multiplex PCR, and TCRdb holds only the in-frame ones, with some missing. The sample gives under 150,000 clones, around 80% of which show up once; 4.2% is in the top ten. V shed 7 bases and J 8 bases; nucleotides not matched to a gene: 13. The CDR3 consists of 15 residues. Germline CDR1 SNHLY, CDR2 FYNNEI. The receptor was isolated from a man aged 55 to 69 with acute or convalescent COVID-19. What was sequenced was peripheral blood. The chain employs TRBV2 and TRBJ1-4; 7 bases are shared with TRBD1. For the CDR3, the DNA is TGTGCCAGCACACCGGGACAGAGTCTTGGGGAAAAACTGTTTTTT. It is translated as CASTPGQSLGEKLFF.